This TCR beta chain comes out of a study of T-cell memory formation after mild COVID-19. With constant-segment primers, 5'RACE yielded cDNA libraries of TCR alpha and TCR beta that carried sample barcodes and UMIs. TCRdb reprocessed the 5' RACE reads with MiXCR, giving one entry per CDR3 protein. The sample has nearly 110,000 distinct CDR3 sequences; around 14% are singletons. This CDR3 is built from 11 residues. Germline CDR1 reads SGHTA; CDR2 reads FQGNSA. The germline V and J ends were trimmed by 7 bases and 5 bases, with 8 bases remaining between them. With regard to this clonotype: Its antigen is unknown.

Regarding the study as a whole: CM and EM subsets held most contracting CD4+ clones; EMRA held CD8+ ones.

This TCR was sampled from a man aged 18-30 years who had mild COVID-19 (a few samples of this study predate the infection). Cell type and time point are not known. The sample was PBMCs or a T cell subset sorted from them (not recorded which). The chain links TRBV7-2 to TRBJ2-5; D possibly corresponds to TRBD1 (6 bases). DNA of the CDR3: TGTGCCAGCAAGGGGGTGGAGACCCAGTACTTC. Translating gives CASKGVETQYF.